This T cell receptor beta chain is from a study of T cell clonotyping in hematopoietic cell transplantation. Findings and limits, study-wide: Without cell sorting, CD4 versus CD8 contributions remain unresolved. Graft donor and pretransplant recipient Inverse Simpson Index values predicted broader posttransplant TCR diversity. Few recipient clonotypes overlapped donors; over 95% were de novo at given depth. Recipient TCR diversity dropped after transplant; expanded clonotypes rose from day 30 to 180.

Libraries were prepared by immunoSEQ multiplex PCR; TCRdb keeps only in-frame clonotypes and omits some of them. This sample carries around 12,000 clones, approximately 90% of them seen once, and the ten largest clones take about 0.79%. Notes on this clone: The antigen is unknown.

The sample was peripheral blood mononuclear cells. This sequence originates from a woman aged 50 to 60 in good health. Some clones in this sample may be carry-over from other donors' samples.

CDR3 residues: CASSFGIGVAGYGYTF. The CDR3, as DNA: TGTGCCAGCAGTTTCGGGATAGGGGTTGCCGGCTATGGCTACACCTTC. This chain links TRBV28 with TRBJ1-2; tentatively, D is TRBD1 (5 bases). The V gene's germline CDR1 is MDHEN and CDR2 SYDVKM. CDR3 length: 16 residues. Deletions cut 3 bases from V and 4 bases from J, with 18 bases between.